This entry is about one T cell receptor beta chain. Its antigen is as yet unknown. Repertoires were generated with immunoSEQ multiplex PCR, while TCRdb's copy carries only in-frame clones and drops some. Among tens of thousands of clones listed, roughly 90% were seen once. V dropped 3 bases and J dropped 3 bases, with 16 bases sitting between them. The CDR3 runs 16 residues. Germline CDR1 and CDR2: WNHNN and SYGVQD (reference sequence). The data stem from a study of neoadjuvant anti-PD-1 for oral cavity cancer. Study results and limitations: Treg/Th17 ratio rose with pretreatment blood and fell with post-treatment tumor TCRbeta clonality. After neoadjuvant nivolumab, PBMC T cell clonality was significantly higher in non-responders than responders. TCR analyses covered only a few patients per response group.

The time point: after neoadjuvant nivolumab, at surgical resection. Patients had HPV-negative, locally advanced oral cavity squamous cell carcinoma. The clonotype comes from a person aged 35 to 85 with oral cavity squamous cell carcinoma. Sequencing was performed on PBMCs, taken after nivolumab (anti-PD-1) treatment. V usage is TRBV10-1 and J usage is TRBJ2-3; no clear D. The CDR3 protein is CASSENRLVYTDTQYF. CDR3 DNA sequence: TGCGCCAGCAGTGAAAATCGGCTAGTCTATACAGATACGCAGTATTTT.